This TCR beta chain derives from a study of Graves' ophthalmopathy and Graves' hyperthyroidism. RNA transcripts provided the template for amplifying TCR beta CDR3 regions. Second-round multiplex PCR followed a first-round RT-PCR using HTBI primers. One entry per CDR3 protein results from TCRdb running MiXCR on the multiplex PCR reads. The repertoire holds a few hundred thousand distinct CDR3 sequences, with approximately 15% as singletons. Hyperthyroidism qualified as stable when ophthalmopathy did not develop within 18 months of follow-up. The PBMC fraction was derived from more than 8 ml of fresh peripheral blood. Study-level points and caveats: From stable hyperthyroidism, ophthalmopathy was separated by a 13-signature model with about 88% sensitivity and around 80% specificity.

Germline V gene lookup returns CDR1 LNHDA and CDR2 SQIVND (reference sequence). The junction had 7 bases not matched to a gene; V was cut back by 6 bases and J by 0 bases. This CDR3 region has 16 residues. This clonotype has a count of ten or more. Its antigen remains unknown. This sequence originates from a woman aged 18-29 years with stable Graves' hyperthyroidism. The chain recombines TRBV19 with TRBJ1-5; 8 nucleotides line up with TRBD1. Sample: peripheral blood. The CDR3 loop is CASSIIQGVSNQPQHF. The CDR3 DNA reads TGTGCCAGTAGCATTATACAGGGGGTTAGCAATCAGCCCCAGCATTTT. Using reference TRBV19 and TRBJ1-5 for the parts outside the CDR3, the full variable domain is DGGITQSPKYLFRKEGQNVTLSCEQNLNHDAMYWYRQDPGQGLRLIYYSQIVNDFQKGDIAEGYSVSREKKESFPLTVTSAQKNPTAFYLCASSIIQGVSNQPQHFGDGTRLSIL.